The clone carrying this T cell receptor (beta chain) came up many times. Its specificity is unknown. The data were obtained in a study of early T cells in non-severe SARS-CoV-2 infection. Looking at the study overall: Sequencing of unsorted whole blood was done on bulk RNA, leaving chains unpaired. Findings of the study overall: Comparison of clonotypes with VDJdb favored anti-spike CD8 responses while missing private and CD4 specificities.

Researchers tagged individual cDNA molecules with unique molecular identifiers. TCRdb fed the 5' RACE reads into MiXCR, producing one record per CDR3 protein. The table has 45,000 to 50,000 distinct CDR3 sequences, roughly 6.5% seen once. The CDR3 is made up of 15 amino acids. Germline V lookup: CDR1 SGHTA, CDR2 FQGNSA. The ends were cut back, 5 bases at V and 2 bases at J, with 15 bases in the middle. The source of this sequence is an adult who was a healthcare worker with PCR-confirmed SARS-CoV-2 infection or an uninfected control (not recorded which). The sequences come from whole blood, collected at baseline. This rearrangement joins TRBV7-2 to TRBJ1-1; weak D call: TRBD1 (6 bases). CDR3 amino acids: CASSKQTGLNTEAFF. DNA for the CDR3: TGTGCCAGCAGCAAACAGACAGGACTAAACACTGAAGCTTTCTTT.